Below, 5 T cell receptor beta chains from the same sample are listed, as sequenced in a study of blood T cell repertoires in COVID-19. Clones were sequenced by immunoSEQ multiplex PCR, and TCRdb holds only the in-frame ones, with some missing. The sample has about 210,000 clones; approximately 81% are singletons. Sequencing used peripheral blood. These receptors were obtained from a woman over 75 with COVID-19, enrolled during active disease.

The chain carries TRBV27 and TRBJ1-6; a weak D match, TRBD1 (5 bases). Looked up from germline, CDR1 is MNHEY and CDR2 is SMNVEV (reference sequence). CDR3 length: 15 residues. V lost 2 bases and J lost 6, with 11 bases in between. The CDR3 spells CASSLLTATNSPLHF. Here the CDR3 DNA reads TGTGCCAGCAGTTTACTGACAGCCACTAATTCACCCCTCCACTTT.

The gene calls are TRBV15 and TRBJ2-7; the D gene is possibly TRBD2 (5 bases). The CDR3 runs 14 residues. V was trimmed by 0 bases and J by 5 bases, leaving 11 bases between them. Per the germline V gene, CDR1 is LNHNV and CDR2 is YYDKDF (reference sequence). CDR3 sequence reads: CATSRDYPGDEQYF. The CDR3 DNA follows: TGTGCCACCAGCAGAGATTATCCCGGGGACGAGCAGTACTTC. The variable domain in full, with the rest retrieved from reference TRBV15 and TRBJ2-7, is DAMVIQNPRYQVTQFGKPVTLSCSQTLNHNVMYWYQQKSSQAPKLLFHYYDKDFNNEADTPDNFQSRRPNTSFCFLDIRSPGLGDTAMYLCATSRDYPGDEQYFGPGTRLTVT.

The V gene is TRBV6-2 or TRBV6-3, the J gene TRBJ1-1, with D tentatively TRBD1 (5 bases). The CDR3 is 15 amino acids. Trimming cost V 0 bases and J 3 bases, with 11 bases left between them. Germline V lookup: CDR1 MNHEY, CDR2 SVGEGT. The CDR3 DNA reads as TGTGCCAGCAGTTACTCAAGGGGCAGGTACACTGAAGCTTTCTTT. Translating gives CASSYSRGRYTEAFF.

This chain connects TRBV6-1 to TRBJ1-3; D gene uncertain. The CDR3 consists of 16 residues. V shed 4 bases and J shed 3 bases, with 16 bases lying between them. Germline CDR1 MNHNS, CDR2 SASEGT. CDR3 in DNA: TGTGCCAGCAGTGTATTAGACACCCTATTTGGAAACACCATATATTTT. This codes for CASSVLDTLFGNTIYF.

The chain couples TRBV5-6 to TRBJ1-4; the D is unclear. This CDR3 contains 16 residues. The V gene lost 0 bases and the J gene lost 1 base, with 10 bases spanning the gap. Germline V gene sequence: CDR1 SGHDT, CDR2 YYEEEE. As DNA, the CDR3 is TGTGCCAGCAGCTTGGCGGACGGGAAAACTAATGAAAAACTGTTTTTT. It encodes CASSLADGKTNEKLFF.